This TCR beta chain originates from a study of T cells in Graves' hyperthyroidism and ophthalmopathy. Findings and limits, study-wide: Blood held most thyroid clonotypes expanded above 0.001 frequency. Stable hyperthyroidism was separated from ophthalmopathy by a model based on 13 V-J features.

Many counts were recorded for this clonotype. Its antigen remains unknown. Amplified TCR beta CDR3 regions came from RNA transcripts. The primer set for the first-round RT-PCR of the TCR CDR3 was HTBI. MiXCR, applied by TCRdb to the multiplex PCR reads, yields one record per CDR3 protein. The repertoire holds hundreds of thousands of distinct CDR3 sequences, with about 38% as singletons. Patients aged 18 to 65 had newly diagnosed hyperthyroidism lasting under 2 months. It was 8 to 10 ml of fresh peripheral blood that supplied the PBMCs. Germline assignment: CDR1 DFQATT and CDR2 SNEGSKA (reference sequence). This CDR3 is 12 amino acids long. V gave up 3 bases and J gave up 4 bases, with 9 bases separating them.

J is TRBJ1-2 and V is TRBV20-1; unclear D gene. This clonotype was obtained from a man aged 18 to 29 with Graves' hyperthyroidism. The source material was blood. CDR3 sequence (DNA): TGCAGTGCTAGCGAGGCAGGCTATGGCTACACCTTC. The encoded protein is CSASEAGYGYTF.